This T cell receptor (beta chain) comes out of a study of T cells in Graves' hyperthyroidism and ophthalmopathy. V lost 3 bases, J lost 8 bases, and 16 bases lay in between. The CDR3 contains 14 residues. Germline values: CDR1 SGHRS, CDR2 YFSETQ. TCR beta CDR3 regions were amplified from RNA transcripts. First-round RT-PCR targeting the TCR CDR3 was performed with the HTBI primer set. TCRdb reanalysed the multiplex PCR reads using MiXCR and keeps one entry per CDR3 protein. The data hold around 700,000 distinct CDR3 sequences, with 30% to 40% observed a single time. Using more than 7.5 ml of fresh peripheral blood, PBMCs were prepared.

The chain links TRBV5-1 to TRBJ2-3; D is possibly TRBD1 (8 bases). The receptor comes from a woman aged 35 to 49 with Graves' hyperthyroidism. The sequenced material came from blood. CDR3 region: CASSSGGQGGTQYF. CDR3 DNA: TGCGCCAGCAGCTCGGGAGGACAGGGTGGTACGCAGTATTTT.